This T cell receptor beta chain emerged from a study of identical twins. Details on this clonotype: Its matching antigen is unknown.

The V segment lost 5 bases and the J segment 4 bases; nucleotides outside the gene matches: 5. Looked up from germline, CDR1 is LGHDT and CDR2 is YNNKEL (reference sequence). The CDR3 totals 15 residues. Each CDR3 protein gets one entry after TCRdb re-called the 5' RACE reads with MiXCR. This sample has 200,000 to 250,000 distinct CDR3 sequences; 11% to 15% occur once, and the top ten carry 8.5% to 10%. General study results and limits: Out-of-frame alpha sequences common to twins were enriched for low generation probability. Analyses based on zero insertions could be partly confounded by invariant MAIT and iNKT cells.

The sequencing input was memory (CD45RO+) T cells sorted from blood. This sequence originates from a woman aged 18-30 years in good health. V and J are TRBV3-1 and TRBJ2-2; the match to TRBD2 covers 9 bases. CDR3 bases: TGTGCCAGCAGCGTCCTAGCGGGGTCCACCGGGGAGCTGTTTTTT. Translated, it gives CASSVLAGSTGELFF.